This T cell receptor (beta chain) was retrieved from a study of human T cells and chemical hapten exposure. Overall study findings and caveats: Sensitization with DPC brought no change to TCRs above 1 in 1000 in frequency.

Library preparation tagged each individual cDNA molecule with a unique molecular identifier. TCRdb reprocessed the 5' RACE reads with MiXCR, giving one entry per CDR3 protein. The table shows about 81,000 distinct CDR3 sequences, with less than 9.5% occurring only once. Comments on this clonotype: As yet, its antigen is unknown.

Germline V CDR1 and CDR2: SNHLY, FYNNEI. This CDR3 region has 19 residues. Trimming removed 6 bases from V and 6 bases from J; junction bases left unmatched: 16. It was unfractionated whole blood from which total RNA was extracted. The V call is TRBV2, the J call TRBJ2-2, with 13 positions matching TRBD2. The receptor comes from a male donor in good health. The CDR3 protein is CASRGKLAGGPIDAGELFF. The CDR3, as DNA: TGTGCCAGCAGGGGGAAACTAGCGGGGGGGCCAATTGACGCCGGGGAGCTGTTTTTT.